Each of the 32 T cell receptor beta chains below was sequenced from the same sample in a study of blood T cells in healthy people across ages (dated by TCRdb to the mid-2010s). Library generation was performed with 5' RACE. The instrument was an Illumina HiSeq 2500. A second PCR of roughly 6 to 11 cycles was run with a J-beta primer mix and a sample-barcoded 5' primer. The raw public data were reprocessed by TCRdb itself: fastp quality trimming at Q25, MiXCR clonotype calling, in-frame beta chains only. Entries are consolidated by CDR3 protein sequence, retaining the most common genes and DNA. The sample table records 780,000 or so distinct CDR3 sequences; approximately 60% of these occur just once. Around 24% of the sample comes from the top ten. The sample comprised blood. These receptors all come from a man between 40 and 49 years old in good health.

Points on this clonotype: A much more abundant neighbour one base away suggests this may be a read error. The chain has TRBV29-1 and TRBJ2-7; tentative D call: TRBD1 (6 bases). The V gene lost 4 bases and the J gene lost 7 bases, with 11 bases spanning the gap. Germline values: CDR1 SQVTM, CDR2 ANQGSEA. The CDR3 is 11 amino acids. CDR3 residues: CSVVRGNEQYF. The CDR3, as DNA: TGCAGCGTTGTTAGGGGGAATGAGCAGTACTTC.

The gene calls are TRBV12-3 or TRBV12-4 and TRBJ1-6; 9 bases are shared with TRBD1. This CDR3 is built from 16 residues. Germline trimming cut 4 bases from V and 10 bases from J; bases unmatched to any gene: 11. CDR3 sequence reads: CASSSPQGATNSPLHF. The CDR3, as DNA: TGTGCCAGCAGTTCACCACAGGGGGCAACAAACTCACCCCTCCACTTT.

The table lists this clonotype with a few counts. Here the CDR3 DNA reads TGTGCCAGCAGTGCGGACCCCACGGGGAGCTCTGGGGCCAACGTCCTGACTTTC. Protein sequence: CASSADPTGSSGANVLTF. The chain uses TRBV7-2 and TRBJ2-6; perhaps TRBD2 as D (5 bases). Germline CDR1 and CDR2: SGHTA and FQGNSA. The CDR3 has 18 residues. Trimming removed 6 bases at V and 0 bases at J, with 18 bases between.

This chain connects TRBV9 to TRBJ2-3; D may be TRBD1 (5 bases). The CDR3 is 14 residues long. Trimming took off 4 bases at V and 4 bases at J, with 13 bases between the two ends. Germline V gene lookup returns CDR1 SGDLS and CDR2 YYNGEE. The CDR3 DNA reads as TGTGCCAGCAGCCCCCGATGGGGCTCAGATACGCAGTATTTT. Translating it yields CASSPRWGSDTQYF.

The V gene is TRBV6-2 or TRBV6-3, the J gene TRBJ2-3, with 11 bases lining up with TRBD2. The CDR3 has 20 amino acids. CDR1 is MNHEY and CDR2 is SVGEGT in the germline V gene. The ends lost 3 bases at V and 3 bases at J; junction bases unmatched: 17. The chain's CDR3 is CASSYSDIPKLAGVTDTQYF. For the CDR3, the DNA is TGTGCCAGCAGTTATTCGGACATCCCCAAACTAGCGGGAGTAACAGATACGCAGTATTTT.

V usage is TRBV20-1 and J usage is TRBJ2-1; the match to TRBD2 covers 7 bases. This CDR3 comprises 14 residues. Per germline, CDR1 DFQATT and CDR2 SNEGSKA (reference sequence). J was trimmed by 6 bases and V by 3 bases; bases with no gene match: 8. The CDR3 nucleotides read TGCAGTGCTAGCCCCCCTAGCGGACCCAATGAGCAGTTCTTC. It encodes CSASPPSGPNEQFF.

There are many counts of this clonotype. This chain links TRBV5-1 with TRBJ2-5; 7 bases align to TRBD2. CDR1 SGHRS and CDR2 YFSETQ come from the germline V gene. The V and J ends lost 4 bases and 0 bases, in that order; junction bases with no gene match: 6. The CDR3 runs 15 residues. CDR3 in amino acids: CASSSSAGNQETQYF. DNA for the CDR3: TGCGCCAGCAGCAGTTCAGCGGGGAACCAAGAGACCCAGTACTTC.

The V call is TRBV20-1, the J call TRBJ2-3; D is uncertain. CDR1 is DFQATT and CDR2 is SNEGSKA in the germline V gene (reference sequence). Trimming removed 3 bases from V and 0 bases from J, with 7 bases in between. The CDR3 is 13 amino acids. CDR3 nucleotides: TGCAGTGCTAGTCGCAGAAGCACAGATACGCAGTATTTT. It encodes CSASRRSTDTQYF.

As to this clonotype: This may be a read error: a much more frequent sequence differs by one nucleotide. V usage is TRBV27 and J usage is TRBJ2-1, with D perhaps being TRBD1 or TRBD2 (5 bases each). The V and J ends lost 5 bases and 10 bases respectively, with 12 bases between them. The CDR3 contains 12 residues. Germline V gives CDR1 MNHEY, CDR2 SMNVEV (reference sequence). Here the CDR3 reads CASSRHRGEQFF. The DNA for the CDR3 is TGTGCCAGCAGTCGTCACCGGGGCGAGCAGTTCTTC.

This rearrangement joins TRBV5-4 to TRBJ1-2; TRBD1 is a possible D gene (5 bases). Trimming stripped 6 bases from V and 3 bases from J, with 12 bases between. The CDR3 is made up of 13 amino acids. CDR1 is SGHNT, CDR2 YYREEE, per germline (reference sequence). CDR3 in DNA: TGTGCCAGCAATATCCAGGGTGACTATGGCTACACCTTC. Translation: CASNIQGDYGYTF.

The chain joins TRBV4-2 to TRBJ2-1, with D maybe TRBD2 (6 bases). The ends were cut back, 0 bases at V and 4 bases at J, with 13 bases in the middle. The V gene's germline CDR1 is LGHNA and CDR2 YNFKEQ. CDR3 length equals 16 residues. The DNA of the CDR3 is TGTGCCAGCAGCCAAGAACCCCTAGCGAATTACAATGAGCAGTTCTTC. Translated, it gives CASSQEPLANYNEQFF.

The chain joins TRBV6-6 to TRBJ2-4; D is unclear. The end of the DNA aligns better with TRBJ2-7, so the J call may be wrong. Per germline, CDR1 MNHNY and CDR2 SVGAGI (reference sequence). This CDR3 region has 12 residues. In DNA form, the CDR3 reads TGTGCCAGCAGTTACCTGGACTACGAGCAGTACTTC. As protein: CASSYLDYEQYF.

The chain links TRBV2 to TRBJ2-2; perhaps TRBD2 as D (6 bases). V lost 5 bases to trimming and J lost 5 bases, with 15 bases between them. In germline, CDR1 is SNHLY, CDR2 FYNNEI. CDR3 length equals 15 residues. This CDR3 reads CASSRLGGNTGELFF. The CDR3 region has the DNA TGTGCCAGCAGTCGACTTGGAGGGAATACCGGGGAGCTGTTTTTT.

Concerning this clonotype itself: Given a much more abundant clone one base away, this may be a read error. V gene TRBV4-1 combines with J gene TRBJ2-3; the D gene could be TRBD1 or TRBD2 (6 bases each). Trimming took off 0 bases at V and 4 bases at J, with 17 bases between the two ends. The CDR3 length is 17 residues. Germline CDR1 MGHRA, CDR2 YSYEKL. For the CDR3, the DNA is TGCGCCAGCAGCCAAGATAGGGTCGGGGGCCCCGCAGATACGCAGTATTTT. This gives the protein CASSQDRVGGPADTQYF.

Only a few counts were recorded for this clonotype. The chain employs TRBV12-3 or TRBV12-4 and TRBJ1-5, with D tentatively TRBD1 (5 bases). The CDR3 length is 15 residues. The V end lost 5 bases, the J end lost 1 base, and 12 bases lay between the germline ends. As DNA, the CDR3 is TGTGCCAGCAGTCCCGCGGGGCCCAGCAATCAGCCCCAGCATTTT. Its translation: CASSPAGPSNQPQHF.

This clonotype was recorded a few times. The chain carries TRBV6-5 and TRBJ1-4; D unresolved. V was clipped by 1 base and J by 10 bases, with 13 bases between them. CDR1 MNHEY and CDR2 SVGAGI come from the germline V gene. This CDR3 contains 14 residues. The CDR3 nucleotides are TGTGCCAGCAGTTACTACGATTCCTCCGGAAAACTGTTTTTT. Translating it yields CASSYYDSSGKLFF.

This clonotype was detected a few times. V and J are TRBV12-3 or TRBV12-4 and TRBJ1-1; D is unresolved. Trimming removed 2 bases at V and 2 bases at J, with 18 bases between. This CDR3 region has 17 residues. This CDR3 reads CASSLNRESADNTEAFF. DNA of the CDR3: TGTGCCAGCAGTTTAAATAGGGAGAGCGCCGATAACACTGAAGCTTTCTTT.

A few counts support this clonotype. The chain has TRBV5-1 and TRBJ2-7; D possibly corresponds to TRBD1 (5 bases). The CDR3 runs to 15 residues. Germline CDR1 is SGHRS and CDR2 is YFSETQ. Deletions cut 4 bases from V and 1 base from J, with 15 bases between. This chain's CDR3 is CASSPQGVSSYEQYF. CDR3 sequence (DNA): TGCGCCAGCAGCCCCCAGGGTGTCAGTTCCTACGAGCAGTACTTC.

The V gene is TRBV6-6, the J gene TRBJ2-2; the D is unclear. The V gene's germline CDR1 is MNHNY and CDR2 SVGAGI (reference sequence). The CDR3 covers 12 residues. V lost 7 bases to trimming and J lost 5 bases, with 8 bases between them. CDR3 residues: CASTDTTGELFF. The CDR3 coding sequence is TGTGCCAGCACTGATACAACCGGGGAGCTGTTTTTT.

On this clonotype itself: Possible read error: a much larger clone is one base away. The V gene is TRBV7-8, the J gene TRBJ2-5; TRBD2 might be the D (5 bases). Germline lookup yields CDR1 SGHVS and CDR2 FQNEAQ. V lost 1 base, J lost 13 bases, and 19 bases lay in between. There are 14 residues in the CDR3. For the CDR3, the DNA is TGTGCCAGCAGCTTAGACGCTAGCTGGAAGATTCGGTACTTC. Translation: CASSLDASWKIRYF.

The rearrangement joins TRBV20-1 to TRBJ2-7; D is perhaps TRBD1 (5 bases). This CDR3 region has 15 residues. Per the germline V gene, CDR1 is DFQATT and CDR2 is SNEGSKA (reference sequence). Deletions cut 0 bases from V and 2 bases from J, with 14 bases between. DNA for the CDR3: TGCAGTGCTAGAGATACAGGACCCAGTCCCTACGAGCAGTACTTC. It is translated as CSARDTGPSPYEQYF.

The CDR3 loop is CSATPRQGGNQPQHF. As DNA, the CDR3 is TGCAGTGCCACTCCCCGGCAGGGAGGCAATCAGCCCCAGCATTTT. The rearrangement links TRBV20-1 to TRBJ1-5, with D possibly TRBD1 on 5 matching bases. V dropped 6 bases and J dropped 2 bases, with 17 bases sitting between them. The V gene's germline CDR1 is DFQATT and CDR2 SNEGSKA (reference sequence). The CDR3 is made up of 15 amino acids.

The rearrangement uses TRBV27 and TRBJ2-5; D is unclear. The better agreement between TRBJ2-7 and the DNA end casts doubt on the J call. Germline V gene sequence: CDR1 MNHEY, CDR2 SMNVEV (reference sequence). This CDR3 is built from 14 residues. The CDR3 loop reads CASSFLGNSYEQYF. As DNA, the CDR3 is TGTGCCAGCAGTTTTTTAGGGAATTCCTACGAGCAGTACTTC.

A note on this clonotype: The germline gene is not matched at one end of the junction; a read error may be the cause. This chain joins TRBV25-1 and TRBJ2-6, with a weak D call TRBD1 (5 bases). Germline V CDR1 and CDR2: MGHDK, SYGVNS. The CDR3 has 17 residues. The CDR3 coding sequence is TGTGCCAGCAGTGAATGGGTAGTCCTCTCTGGGGCCAACGCCCTGACTTTC. Translated, it gives CASSEWVVLSGANALTF.

Of note for this clonotype: A clone one base away is much larger, so this may be a read error. The V and J genes are TRBV20-1 and TRBJ2-3; 7 bases align to TRBD1. After removal of 3 bases from V and 5 bases from J, the junction contained 14 bases not matched to a gene. This CDR3 is 16 amino acids long. From germline, CDR1 is DFQATT and CDR2 SNEGSKA (reference sequence). In nucleotides, the CDR3 is TGCAGTGCTAGTTTCGGGACAGAGGTAACGGGAGATACGCAGTATTTT. It is translated as CSASFGTEVTGDTQYF.

The J gene is TRBJ2-4, the V gene TRBV7-9, with D perhaps matching TRBD1 or TRBD2 (5 bases each). Trimming cost V 5 bases and J 7 bases, with 15 bases left between them. The length of the CDR3 is 14 residues. Looked up from germline, CDR1 is SEHNR and CDR2 is FQNEAQ (reference sequence). The CDR3 is CASSVRGFANIQYF. DNA of the CDR3: TGTGCCAGCAGCGTGAGGGGTTTTGCGAACATTCAGTACTTC.

This rearrangement joins TRBV20-1 to TRBJ1-6; D unresolved. This CDR3 spans 15 amino acids. V shed 3 bases and J shed 1 base, with 10 bases lying between them. Germline CDR1 is DFQATT and CDR2 is SNEGSKA (reference sequence). The CDR3 DNA follows: TGCAGTGCTAGGAGGAGTCAATCCTATAATTCACCCCTCCACTTT. Translation: CSARRSQSYNSPLHF.

The rearrangement joins TRBV7-2 to TRBJ2-7, with a weak D call TRBD2 (7 bases). This CDR3 contains 19 residues. Germline CDR1 is SGHTA and CDR2 is FQGNSA. V shed 1 base and J shed 0 bases, with 22 bases lying between them. The CDR3 DNA follows: TGTGCCAGCAGCTTAGTAATGTGGGGGGGGCAGAGGAGCTCCTACGAGCAGTACTTC. Translated, it gives CASSLVMWGGQRSSYEQYF.

The V gene is TRBV29-1, the J gene TRBJ2-7; the match to TRBD2 covers 9 bases. CDR1 and CDR2 (germline): SQVTM, ANQGSEA. The CDR3 is 15 residues long. V was pared by 3 bases and J by 2 bases, with 8 bases of the junction left unmatched. In DNA, the CDR3 is TGCAGCGTTGAGGCTAGCGGGAAAGGGACCTACGAGCAGTACTTC. Translation gives CSVEASGKGTYEQYF.

V usage is TRBV7-2 and J usage is TRBJ1-4; D is uncertain. Germline V CDR1 and CDR2: SGHTA, FQGNSA. V was clipped by 1 base and J by 3 bases, with 6 bases between them. The CDR3 contains 14 residues. The CDR3, as DNA: TGTGCCAGCAGCTTAGAAGTGGCTAATGAAAAACTGTTTTTT. Its protein product is CASSLEVANEKLFF.

J is TRBJ1-1 and V is TRBV7-2, with a possible D match to TRBD1 (5 bases). The CDR3 is 14 amino acids. In germline, CDR1 is SGHTA, CDR2 FQGNSA. Trimming cost V 4 bases and J 2 bases, with 11 bases left between them. In nucleotides, the CDR3 is TGTGCCAGCAGCTGGGGACGGACTAACACTGAAGCTTTCTTT. It specifies CASSWGRTNTEAFF. The variable domain in full, completed from reference TRBV7-2 and TRBJ1-1, reads GAGVSQSPSNKVTEKGKDVELRCDPISGHTALYWYRQSLGQGLEFLIYFQGNSAPDKSGLPSDRFSAERTGGSVSTLTIQRTQQEDSAVYLCASSWGRTNTEAFFGQGTRLTVV.

This clonotype was recorded a few times. The J gene is TRBJ2-5, the V gene TRBV6-1; D is unresolved. Per germline, CDR1 MNHNS and CDR2 SASEGT. Trimming took off 2 bases at V and 6 bases at J, with 16 bases between the two ends. There are 15 residues in the CDR3. CDR3 region: CASSESKRDRKTQYF. As DNA, the CDR3 is TGTGCCAGCAGTGAATCAAAAAGGGATAGAAAGACCCAGTACTTC.